Each of the 9 T cell receptor beta chains below was sequenced from the same sample in a study of siplizumab effects on memory and regulatory T cells. The method was immunoSEQ multiplex PCR; TCRdb's version includes in-frame clones alone and lacks a portion of them. Of roughly 50,000 clones listed, about 90% were seen once; the top ten hold around 0.3%. Sequencing was done on a sample of naive CD8+ T cells sorted from blood. Receptors originate from a human donor in good health.

This clone was found once. The chain links TRBV7-9 to TRBJ2-7; TRBD2 aligns across 8 bases. Germline-derived CDR1 and CDR2 are SEHNR and FQNEAQ (reference sequence). CDR3 length equals 16 residues. The junction had 7 bases not matched to a gene; V was cut back by 1 base and J by 2 bases. For the CDR3, the DNA is TGTGCCAGCAGCTTAGGGCTAGCGGGCGAGACCTACGAGCAGTACTTC. It is translated as CASSLGLAGETYEQYF.

This clone was counted once. Sequence at one end of the junction differs from germline and may be a read error. The J gene is TRBJ1-2, the V gene TRBV7-9; no clear D. CDR1 and CDR2 from the germline V gene are SEHNR and FQNEAQ (reference sequence). The CDR3 is made up of 14 amino acids. CDR3 coding DNA: TGTGCCGGCAGCTTGACGAACCTTCGTAATGGCTACACCTTC. Its protein is CAGSLTNLRNGYTF.

The V call is TRBV27, the J call TRBJ1-5; no clear D gene. The germline V and J ends were trimmed by 4 bases and 3 bases, with 7 bases remaining between them. CDR1 and CDR2 from the germline V gene are MNHEY and SMNVEV (reference sequence). The CDR3 spans 13 residues. Here the CDR3 DNA reads TGTGCCAGCAGTTGGGGAGTCAATCAGCCCCAGCATTTT. Translated, it gives CASSWGVNQPQHF.

The genes are TRBV15 and TRBJ1-2; 8 nucleotides align to TRBD1. The CDR3 spans 13 residues. CDR1 and CDR2 (germline): LNHNV, YYDKDF (reference sequence). The J segment lost 3 bases and the V segment lost 5 bases, leaving 2 bases of the junction unmatched. The CDR3 here is CATSEDRDYGYTF. The CDR3, as DNA: TGTGCCACCAGCGAGGACAGGGACTATGGCTACACCTTC.

The V call is TRBV10-2, the J call TRBJ2-2; D gene ambiguous. Germline values: CDR1 WSHSY, CDR2 SAAADI. The V gene lost 6 bases and the J gene lost 5 bases, with 7 bases spanning the gap. The CDR3 is 12 residues long. The CDR3 nucleotides read TGCGCCAGCAGATTAGGGACCGGGGAGCTGTTTTTT. This translates into CASRLGTGELFF.

The chain is built from TRBV4-1 and TRBJ1-2, with D unclear. In germline, CDR1 is MGHRA, CDR2 YSYEKL. The CDR3 spans 14 residues. Trimming took off 0 bases at V and 2 bases at J, with 7 bases between the two ends. The CDR3 bases are TGCGCCAGCAGCCAAGAATCGGCGAACTATGGCTACACCTTC. Amino acid sequence: CASSQESANYGYTF.

This clone came up once. The chain carries TRBV7-8 and TRBJ2-7; 9 positions agree with TRBD2. This CDR3 region has 17 residues. CDR1 and CDR2 from the germline V gene are SGHVS and FQNEAQ. Losses at the gene ends were 1 base for V and 6 bases for J; bases not matched to a gene: 13. The CDR3 bases are TGTGCCAGCAGCTTAGAGGCCCCCCTAGCGGGAATTCTCGAGCAGTACTTC. Protein product: CASSLEAPLAGILEQYF.

The chain combines TRBV7-9 with TRBJ2-1, with 8 bases fitting TRBD2. The CDR3 length is 16 residues. CDR1 and CDR2 from the germline V gene are SEHNR and FQNEAQ (reference sequence). V gave up 5 bases and J gave up 4 bases; unmatched junction bases: 10. The CDR3 spells CASSRTTSGSYNEQFF. In DNA, the CDR3 is TGTGCCAGCAGCCGAACCACTAGCGGTTCATACAATGAGCAGTTCTTC. Drawing the rest from reference TRBV7-9 and TRBJ2-1, the complete variable domain is DTGVSQNPRHKITKRGQNVTFRCDPISEHNRLYWYRQTLGQGPEFLTYFQNEAQLEKSRLLSDRFSAERPKGSFSTLEIQRTEQGDSAMYLCASSRTTSGSYNEQFFGPGTRLTVL.

The chain uses TRBV7-9 and TRBJ2-1, with 12 bases identical to TRBD2. With 5 bases clipped from V and 7 bases from J, the junction kept 18 bases outside the gene matches. Germline V CDR1 and CDR2: SEHNR, FQNEAQ (reference sequence). The CDR3 consists of 19 residues. The DNA of the CDR3 is TGTGCCAGCAGCATGAGGGCTAGCGGGAGGGTAGGGGCGCAGAATGAGCAGTTCTTC. It translates to CASSMRASGRVGAQNEQFF.